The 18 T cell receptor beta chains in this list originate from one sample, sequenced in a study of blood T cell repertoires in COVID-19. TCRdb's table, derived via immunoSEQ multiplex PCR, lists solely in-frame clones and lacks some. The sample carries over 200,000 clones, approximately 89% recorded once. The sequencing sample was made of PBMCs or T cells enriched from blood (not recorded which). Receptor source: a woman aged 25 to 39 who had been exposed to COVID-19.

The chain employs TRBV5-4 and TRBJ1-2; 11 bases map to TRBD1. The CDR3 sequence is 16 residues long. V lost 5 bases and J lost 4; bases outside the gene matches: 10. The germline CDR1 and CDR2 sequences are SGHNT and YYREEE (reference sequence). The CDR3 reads CASSSNRDRGFYGYTF. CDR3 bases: TGTGCCAGCAGTTCCAACCGGGACAGGGGGTTCTATGGCTACACCTTC.

The CDR3 here is CASSESDSSYNEQFF. CDR3 sequence (DNA): TGTGCCAGCAGTGAGAGCGACAGCTCCTACAATGAGCAGTTCTTC. V usage is TRBV2 and J usage is TRBJ2-1, with D maybe TRBD1 (5 bases). Per the germline V gene, CDR1 is SNHLY and CDR2 is FYNNEI. This CDR3 comprises 15 residues. Deletions cut 3 bases from V and 0 bases from J, with 9 bases between.

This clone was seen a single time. The DNA of the CDR3 is TGTGCCTGGAAACAGGGGGTGTTTAATAATGAGCAGTTCTTC. Protein sequence: CAWKQGVFNNEQFF. The rearrangement uses TRBV30 and TRBJ2-1; 8 positions agree with TRBD1. V dropped 4 bases and J dropped 7; count of bases not matched to a gene: 9. CDR1 is GTSNPN, CDR2 SVGIG, per germline (reference sequence). The CDR3 is 14 residues long.

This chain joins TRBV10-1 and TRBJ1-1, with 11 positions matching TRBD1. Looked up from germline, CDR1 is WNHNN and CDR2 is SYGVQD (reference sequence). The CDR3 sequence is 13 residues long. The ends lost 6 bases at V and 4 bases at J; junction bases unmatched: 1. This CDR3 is CASRGQGATEAFF. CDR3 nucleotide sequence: TGCGCCAGCAGAGGACAGGGGGCCACTGAAGCTTTCTTT.

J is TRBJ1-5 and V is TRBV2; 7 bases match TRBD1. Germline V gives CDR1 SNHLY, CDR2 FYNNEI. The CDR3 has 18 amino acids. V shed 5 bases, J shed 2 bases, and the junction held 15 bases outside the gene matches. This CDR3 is CASSQLETGYGGNQPQHF. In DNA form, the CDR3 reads TGTGCCAGCAGTCAATTGGAGACAGGGTATGGGGGCAATCAGCCCCAGCATTTT.

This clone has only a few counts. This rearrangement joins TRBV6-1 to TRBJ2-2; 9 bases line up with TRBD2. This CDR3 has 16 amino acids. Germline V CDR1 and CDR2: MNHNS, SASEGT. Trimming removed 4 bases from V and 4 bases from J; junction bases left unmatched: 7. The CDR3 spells CASSGLAGAGTGELFF. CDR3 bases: TGTGCCAGCAGTGGGTTAGCGGGAGCGGGCACCGGGGAGCTGTTTTTT.

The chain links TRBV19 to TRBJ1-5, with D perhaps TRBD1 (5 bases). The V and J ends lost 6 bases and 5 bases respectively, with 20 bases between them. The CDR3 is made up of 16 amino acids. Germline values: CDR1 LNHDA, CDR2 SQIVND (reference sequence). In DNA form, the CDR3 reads TGTGCCAGTAGCCCCTTGAGGACACGGATCCATCAGCCCCAGCATTTT. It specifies CASSPLRTRIHQPQHF.

CDR3 DNA sequence: TGTGCCAGCAGCTCAGCACCACTAGCGGGAGGGCCTATTGGCACAGATACGCAGTATTTT. It codes for CASSSAPLAGGPIGTDTQYF. The V call is TRBV7-8, the J call TRBJ2-3; the match to TRBD2 covers 13 bases. The CDR3 totals 20 residues. Germline trimming cut 4 bases from V and 1 base from J; bases unmatched to any gene: 14. Germline V gene sequence: CDR1 SGHVS, CDR2 FQNEAQ.

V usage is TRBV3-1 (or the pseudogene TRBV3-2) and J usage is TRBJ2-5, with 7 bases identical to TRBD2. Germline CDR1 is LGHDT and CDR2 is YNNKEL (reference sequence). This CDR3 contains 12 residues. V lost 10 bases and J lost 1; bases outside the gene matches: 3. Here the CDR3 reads CAISGSQETQYF. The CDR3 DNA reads TGTGCCATTAGCGGGTCCCAAGAGACCCAGTACTTC.

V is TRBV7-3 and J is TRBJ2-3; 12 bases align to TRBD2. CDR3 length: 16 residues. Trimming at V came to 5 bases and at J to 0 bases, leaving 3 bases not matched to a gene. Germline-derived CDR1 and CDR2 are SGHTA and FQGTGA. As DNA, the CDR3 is TGTGCCAGCAGCCCTAGCGGGGGGGGTAGCACAGATACGCAGTATTTT. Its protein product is CASSPSGGGSTDTQYF.

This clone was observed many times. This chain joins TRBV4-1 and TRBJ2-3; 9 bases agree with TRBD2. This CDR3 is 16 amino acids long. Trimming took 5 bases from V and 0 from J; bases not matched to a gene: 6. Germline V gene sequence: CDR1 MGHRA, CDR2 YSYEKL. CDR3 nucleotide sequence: TGCGCCAGCAGCTTTGCGGGGGGGAGGAGCACAGATACGCAGTATTTT. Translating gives CASSFAGGRSTDTQYF.

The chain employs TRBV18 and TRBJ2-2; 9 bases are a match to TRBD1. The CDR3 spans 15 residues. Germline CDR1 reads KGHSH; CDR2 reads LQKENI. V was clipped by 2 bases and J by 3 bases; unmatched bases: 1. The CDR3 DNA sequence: TGTGCCAGCTCACCAAGGACAGGGGACACCGGGGAGCTGTTTTTT. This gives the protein CASSPRTGDTGELFF.

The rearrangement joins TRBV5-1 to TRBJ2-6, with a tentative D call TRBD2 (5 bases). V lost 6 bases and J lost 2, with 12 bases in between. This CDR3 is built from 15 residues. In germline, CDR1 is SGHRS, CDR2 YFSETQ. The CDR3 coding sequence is TGCGCCAGCAAGGTCGAGGGCGCTGGGGCCAACGTCCTGACTTTC. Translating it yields CASKVEGAGANVLTF.

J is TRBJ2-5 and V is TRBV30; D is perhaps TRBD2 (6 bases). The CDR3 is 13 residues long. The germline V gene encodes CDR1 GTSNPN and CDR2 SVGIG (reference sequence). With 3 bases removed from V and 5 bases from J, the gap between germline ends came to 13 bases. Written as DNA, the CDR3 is TGTGCCTGGAGCCGGGAGCTGGGGGAGACCCAGTACTTC. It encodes CAWSRELGETQYF. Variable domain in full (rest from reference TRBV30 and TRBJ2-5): SQTIHQWPATLVQPVGSPLSLECTVEGTSNPNLYWYRQAAGRGLQLLFYSVGIGQISSEVPQNLSASRPQDRQFILSSKKLLLSDSGFYLCAWSRELGETQYFGPGTRLLVL.

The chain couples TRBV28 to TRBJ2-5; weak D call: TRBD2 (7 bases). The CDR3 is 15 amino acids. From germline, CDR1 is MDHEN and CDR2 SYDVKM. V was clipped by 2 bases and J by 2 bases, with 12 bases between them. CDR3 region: CASSLRGGFQETQYF. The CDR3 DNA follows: TGTGCCAGCAGTTTAAGGGGGGGGTTTCAAGAGACCCAGTACTTC.

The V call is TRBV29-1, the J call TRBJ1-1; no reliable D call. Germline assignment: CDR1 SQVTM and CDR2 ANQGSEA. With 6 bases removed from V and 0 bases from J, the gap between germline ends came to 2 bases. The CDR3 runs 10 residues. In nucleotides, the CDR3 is TGCAGCGTCATGAACACTGAAGCTTTCTTT. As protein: CSVMNTEAFF. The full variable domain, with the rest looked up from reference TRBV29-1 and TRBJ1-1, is SAVISQKPSRDICQRGTSLTIQCQVDSQVTMMFWYRQQPGQSLTLIATANQGSEATYESGFVIDKFPISRPNLTFSTLTVSNMSPEDSSIYLCSVMNTEAFFGQGTRLTVV.

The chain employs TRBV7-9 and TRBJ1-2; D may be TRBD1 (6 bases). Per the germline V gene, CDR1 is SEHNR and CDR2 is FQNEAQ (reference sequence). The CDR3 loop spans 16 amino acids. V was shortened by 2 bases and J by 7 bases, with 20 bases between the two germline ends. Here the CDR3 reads CASSLTRGRGHGGYTF. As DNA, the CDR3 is TGTGCCAGCAGCTTAACCCGAGGCAGGGGCCATGGTGGCTACACCTTC.

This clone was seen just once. The CDR3 DNA reads TGTGCCAGCAGCGTTAACTTAACGGATACGCAGTATTTT. This translates into CASSVNLTDTQYF. This chain uses TRBV5-8 with TRBJ2-3; no clear D. CDR1 and CDR2 from the germline V gene are SGHTS and YDEGEE. Deletions cut 4 bases from V and 6 bases from J, with 12 bases between. The CDR3 has 13 residues.